These 29 T cell receptor beta chains share one sample of origin, sequenced in a study of blood T cell repertoires in COVID-19. Assay: immunoSEQ multiplex PCR; the TCRdb copy retains only in-frame clones and omits some. In the table there are some 240,000 clones, 65% to 90% of which are singletons. Sequenced: peripheral blood. These receptors were taken from a man aged 45-60 years with active or convalescent COVID-19.

This chain uses TRBV5-1 with TRBJ2-1; TRBD1 agrees at 9 bases. CDR3 length: 16 residues. Germline values: CDR1 SGHRS, CDR2 YFSETQ. Trimming removed 0 bases from V and 8 bases from J; junction bases left unmatched: 9. In DNA form, the CDR3 reads TGCGCCAGCAGCTTGGATACCGGGACAGGGTACTATGAGCAGTTCTTC. Translation gives CASSLDTGTGYYEQFF.

This clone was picked up one time. The CDR3 bases are TGTGCCAGTAGTATCGTTCAGGGGCATAATGAAAAACTGTTTTTT. This gives the protein CASSIVQGHNEKLFF. The chain recombines TRBV19 with TRBJ1-4; tentatively, D is TRBD1 (6 bases). The CDR3 contains 15 residues. V dropped 3 bases and J dropped 4 bases, with 12 bases sitting between them. Per germline, CDR1 LNHDA and CDR2 SQIVND (reference sequence).

The rearrangement links TRBV28 to TRBJ1-2, with 7 bases matching TRBD1. V lost 4 bases to trimming and J lost 7 bases; unmatched junction nucleotides: 6. Germline CDR1 MDHEN, CDR2 SYDVKM. The CDR3 length is 13 residues. The CDR3 bases are TGTGCCAGCAGTTCTACAGGGGTCGGTGGCTACACCTTC. Translation gives CASSSTGVGGYTF.

The rearrangement joins TRBV5-1 to TRBJ1-4, with unresolved D. CDR1 and CDR2 (germline): SGHRS, YFSETQ. Trimming shortened V by 0 bases and J by 8 bases, and 11 bases separated the two germline ends. CDR3 size: 14 residues. The CDR3 reads CASSLAAGAEKLFF. The CDR3 DNA reads TGCGCCAGCAGCTTGGCTGCCGGTGCGGAAAAACTGTTTTTT.

With regard to this clone: Additional DNA sequences in this sample encode the identical CDR3. The chain carries TRBV5-4 and TRBJ2-1, with 8 bases matching TRBD2. Germline V CDR1 and CDR2: SGHNT, YYREEE (reference sequence). The CDR3 spans 14 residues. V gave up 4 bases and J gave up 7 bases; unmatched junction bases: 7. CDR3 sequence (DNA): TGTGCCAGCAGCGCCACTAGCGGCCATAATGAGCAGTTCTTC. Protein product: CASSATSGHNEQFF. Filled out from reference TRBV5-4 and TRBJ2-1, the complete variable domain reads ETGVTQSPTHLIKTRGQQVTLRCSSQSGHNTVSWYQQALGQGPQFIFQYYREEENGRGNFPPRFSGLQFPNYSSELNVNALELDDSALYLCASSATSGHNEQFFGPGTRLTVL.

This clone was observed a handful of times. CDR3 residues: CASSFDSSGQPQHF. CDR3 nucleotides: TGTGCCAGCAGCTTCGACAGTTCTGGTCAGCCCCAGCATTTT. The chain combines TRBV7-2 with TRBJ1-5; D might be TRBD1 (5 bases). This CDR3 contains 14 residues. Germline CDR1 and CDR2: SGHTA and FQGNSA. V was trimmed by 3 bases and J by 6 bases, leaving 12 bases between them.

The chain joins TRBV19 to TRBJ1-1; TRBD1 agrees at 8 bases. The CDR3 consists of 14 residues. Trimming removed 10 bases from V and 4 bases from J; junction bases left unmatched: 11. CDR1 and CDR2 from the germline V gene are LNHDA and SQIVND (reference sequence). The CDR3 reads CATRPQGAGTEAFF. In nucleotides, the CDR3 is TGTGCCACGCGGCCCCAGGGGGCTGGCACTGAAGCTTTCTTT.

The DNA for the CDR3 is TGTGCCAGCAGCTTTTCCGGGACAGGGGGCGAAAAACTGTTTTTT. Protein sequence: CASSFSGTGGEKLFF. This sequence joins TRBV7-2 and TRBJ1-4; 12 bases are shared with TRBD1. Per germline, CDR1 SGHTA and CDR2 FQGNSA. This CDR3 is 15 amino acids long. V trimming: 3 bases; J trimming: 8 bases; junction bases outside the gene matches: 4. The whole variable domain, remainder taken from reference TRBV7-2 and TRBJ1-4, is GAGVSQSPSNKVTEKGKDVELRCDPISGHTALYWYRQSLGQGLEFLIYFQGNSAPDKSGLPSDRFSAERTGGSVSTLTIQRTQQEDSAVYLCASSFSGTGGEKLFFGSGTQLSVL.

The rearrangement joins TRBV24-1 to TRBJ2-2, with a possible D match to TRBD1 (5 bases). Germline loops: CDR1 KGHDR, CDR2 SFDVKD. Trimming shortened V by 5 bases and J by 4 bases, and 13 bases separated the two germline ends. This CDR3 contains 15 residues. The CDR3 region has the DNA TGTGCCACCAGTGGTAGGACATTGTCCACCGGGGAGCTGTTTTTT. This codes for CATSGRTLSTGELFF.

The V call is TRBV28, the J call TRBJ2-7, with D unresolved. The CDR3 runs 12 residues. V shed 5 bases and J shed 1 base, with 6 bases lying between them. Germline CDR1 is MDHEN and CDR2 is SYDVKM. The CDR3 spells CASSLSSYEQYF. CDR3 DNA sequence: TGTGCCAGCAGTCTATCGTCCTACGAGCAGTACTTC.

The V and J genes are TRBV3-1 (or the pseudogene TRBV3-2) and TRBJ1-4; D is unclear. The V end lost 4 bases, the J end lost 0 bases, and 12 bases lay between the germline ends. The CDR3 totals 16 residues. Germline V CDR1 and CDR2: LGHDT, YNNKEL (reference sequence). This CDR3 reads CASSRLMAPTNEKLFF. CDR3 coding DNA: TGTGCCAGCAGCCGCTTGATGGCACCAACTAATGAAAAACTGTTTTTT.

This chain joins TRBV19 and TRBJ1-1; D possibly corresponds to TRBD1 (5 bases). CDR3 size: 13 residues. Deletions cut 3 bases from V and 4 bases from J, with 9 bases between. CDR1 is LNHDA, CDR2 SQIVND, per germline (reference sequence). The CDR3 here is CASSMGRVTEAFF. DNA for the CDR3: TGTGCCAGTAGTATGGGCAGGGTCACTGAAGCTTTCTTT.

The chain links TRBV5-1 to TRBJ2-1; D is ambiguous. Trimming removed 1 base from V and 4 bases from J, with 12 bases in between. Germline values: CDR1 SGHRS, CDR2 YFSETQ. The CDR3 extends over 15 amino acids. The CDR3 DNA reads as TGCGCCAGCAGCTTGACAGATTCCGTTTACAATGAGCAGTTCTTC. This codes for CASSLTDSVYNEQFF.

This chain uses TRBV28 with TRBJ1-1; a possible D gene is TRBD1 (6 bases). Germline CDR1 MDHEN, CDR2 SYDVKM. V gave up 1 base and J gave up 6 bases, with 15 bases separating them. There are 15 residues in the CDR3. CDR3 residues: CASSLLKQGSPEAFF. In DNA form, the CDR3 reads TGTGCCAGCAGTTTATTGAAACAGGGTTCTCCTGAAGCTTTCTTT.

The rearrangement uses TRBV2 and TRBJ2-5; D may be TRBD1 (6 bases). Germline CDR1 is SNHLY and CDR2 is FYNNEI. Trimming pared 5 bases from V and 0 bases from J, leaving 13 bases between. The CDR3 is 15 residues long. DNA for the CDR3: TGTGCCAGCAGTTTGGGGGCTGGGTACCAAGAGACCCAGTACTTC. Its protein is CASSLGAGYQETQYF.

The chain couples TRBV29-1 to TRBJ1-1, with D perhaps TRBD1 (6 bases). V was trimmed by 2 bases and J by 1 base, leaving 8 bases between them. Germline V gene sequence: CDR1 SQVTM, CDR2 ANQGSEA. The CDR3 length is 13 residues. CDR3 DNA: TGCAGCGTTGAAAAGGGACAGAACACTGAAGCTTTCTTT. Its translation is CSVEKGQNTEAFF.

The chain is built from TRBV7-2 and TRBJ2-5, with D possibly being TRBD1 (6 bases). V lost 5 bases to trimming and J lost 4 bases, with 14 bases between them. This CDR3 has 14 amino acids. CDR1 and CDR2 (germline): SGHTA, FQGNSA. CDR3 region: CASSRQGFRETQYF. The DNA for the CDR3 is TGTGCCAGCAGCCGCCAGGGGTTTAGAGAGACCCAGTACTTC.

This clone was found a few times. V is TRBV5-6 and J is TRBJ1-6; no clear D. The CDR3 runs to 16 residues. Germline loops: CDR1 SGHDT, CDR2 YYEEEE. V lost 4 bases to trimming and J lost 1 base, with 12 bases between them. CDR3 loop: CASSPTEGSYNSPLHF. The CDR3 DNA reads as TGTGCCAGCAGCCCGACGGAGGGATCCTATAATTCACCCCTCCACTTT.

The chain joins TRBV5-5 to TRBJ2-1, with D unclear. V lost 2 bases, J lost 5 bases, and 11 bases lay in between. The CDR3 contains 14 residues. Germline loops: CDR1 SGHKS, CDR2 YYEKEE (reference sequence). CDR3 sequence: CASSLYSANNEQFF. CDR3 nucleotides: TGTGCCAGCAGCTTATACTCTGCGAACAATGAGCAGTTCTTC.

The gene calls are TRBV5-1 and TRBJ2-5, with 9 nucleotides matching TRBD2. Germline V CDR1 and CDR2: SGHRS, YFSETQ. V was clipped by 5 bases and J by 2 bases; unmatched bases: 7. The CDR3 consists of 15 residues. Here the CDR3 reads CASRERGATQETQYF. The CDR3 nucleotides are TGCGCCAGCAGAGAGCGGGGGGCTACACAAGAGACCCAGTACTTC.

The genes are TRBV27 and TRBJ2-7; 7 nucleotides align to TRBD2. The CDR3 has 15 amino acids. Per the germline V gene, CDR1 is MNHEY and CDR2 is SMNVEV (reference sequence). Trimming removed 7 bases from V and 0 bases from J; junction bases left unmatched: 9. The CDR3 here is CASKLKGGSSYEQYF. The CDR3 nucleotides are TGTGCCAGCAAGCTAAAGGGAGGGAGCTCCTACGAGCAGTACTTC.

V usage is TRBV6-2 or TRBV6-3 and J usage is TRBJ2-3, with D unclear. This CDR3 is 13 amino acids long. CDR1 and CDR2 (germline): MNHEY, SVGEGT. Trimming took off 4 bases at V and 4 bases at J, with 9 bases between the two ends. CDR3 coding DNA: TGTGCCAGCAGTTTTGGCTCCCCAGATACGCAGTATTTT. Protein: CASSFGSPDTQYF.

This chain links TRBV7-9 with TRBJ2-1; 8 bases line up with TRBD2. CDR3 length: 16 amino acids. The V and J ends lost 5 bases and 8 bases, in that order; junction bases with no gene match: 14. CDR1 SEHNR and CDR2 FQNEAQ come from the germline V gene (reference sequence). The CDR3 sequence: CASSILTSALVHEQFF. The CDR3 DNA is TGTGCCAGCAGCATCCTGACTAGCGCCTTGGTTCATGAGCAGTTCTTC.

This chain connects TRBV7-2 to TRBJ2-3; the D gene is possibly TRBD2 (6 bases). The CDR3 spans 13 residues. Germline CDR1 is SGHTA and CDR2 is FQGNSA. Trimming cost V 4 bases and J 4 bases, with 9 bases left between them. CDR3: CASSWRGADTQYF. In DNA, the CDR3 is TGTGCCAGCAGCTGGCGGGGTGCAGATACGCAGTATTTT. Complete variable domain (other parts from reference TRBV7-2 and TRBJ2-3): GAGVSQSPSNKVTEKGKDVELRCDPISGHTALYWYRQSLGQGLEFLIYFQGNSAPDKSGLPSDRFSAERTGGSVSTLTIQRTQQEDSAVYLCASSWRGADTQYFGPGTRLTVL.

V and J are TRBV9 and TRBJ2-1, with 9 nucleotides matching TRBD2. The CDR3 has 15 residues. Per germline, CDR1 SGDLS and CDR2 YYNGEE. V lost 2 bases, J lost 8 bases, and 8 bases stayed unmatched. CDR3 sequence: CASSVAGGLPHEQFF. DNA of the CDR3: TGTGCCAGCAGCGTGGCGGGAGGGCTTCCCCATGAGCAGTTCTTC.

The CDR3: CASTRAGHQETQYF. CDR3 sequence (DNA): TGTGCCAGCACCAGAGCGGGGCACCAAGAGACCCAGTACTTC. The V gene is TRBV7-2, the J gene TRBJ2-5, with 7 bases matching TRBD2. There are 14 residues in the CDR3. V lost 7 bases, J lost 0 bases, and 5 bases stayed unmatched. Germline assignment: CDR1 SGHTA and CDR2 FQGNSA.

CDR3 bases: TGTGCCAGCAGCCCCACAGGGTTTGTCGGGCAGTTCTTC. Its protein is CASSPTGFVGQFF. The genes are TRBV27 and TRBJ2-1, with D possibly matching TRBD1 (6 bases). The CDR3 spans 13 residues. Germline CDR1 is MNHEY and CDR2 is SMNVEV (reference sequence). The V and J ends lost 6 bases and 12 bases respectively, with 18 bases between them.

This rearrangement joins TRBV7-2 to TRBJ1-2; the match to TRBD1 covers 7 bases. The CDR3 contains 16 residues. CDR1 is SGHTA, CDR2 FQGNSA, per germline. Germline trimming cut 5 bases from V and 1 base from J; bases unmatched to any gene: 10. The CDR3 sequence is CASSAPRDRVNYGYTF. As DNA, the CDR3 is TGTGCCAGCAGCGCACCCCGGGACAGAGTTAACTATGGCTACACCTTC.

The chain combines TRBV10-3 with TRBJ2-3, with 8 bases identical to TRBD2. Germline-derived CDR1 and CDR2 are ENHRY and SYGVKD. The CDR3 has 15 amino acids. The V segment lost 6 bases and the J segment 8 bases; nucleotides outside the gene matches: 13. CDR3 in DNA: TGTGCCATCAGCGCTAGCGGGTGGGAGGAGGGTACGCAGTATTTT. Translating gives CAISASGWEEGTQYF.